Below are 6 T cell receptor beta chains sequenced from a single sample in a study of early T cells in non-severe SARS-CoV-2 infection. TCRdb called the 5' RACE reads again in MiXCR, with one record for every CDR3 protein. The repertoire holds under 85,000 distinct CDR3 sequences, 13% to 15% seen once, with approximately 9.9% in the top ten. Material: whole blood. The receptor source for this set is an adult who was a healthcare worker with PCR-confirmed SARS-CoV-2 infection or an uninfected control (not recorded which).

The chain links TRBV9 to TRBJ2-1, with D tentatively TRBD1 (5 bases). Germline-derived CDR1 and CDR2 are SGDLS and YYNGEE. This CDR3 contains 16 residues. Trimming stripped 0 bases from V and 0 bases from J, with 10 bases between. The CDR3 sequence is CASSVGAGISYNEQFF. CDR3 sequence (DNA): TGTGCCAGCAGCGTAGGGGCAGGGATCTCCTACAATGAGCAGTTCTTC.

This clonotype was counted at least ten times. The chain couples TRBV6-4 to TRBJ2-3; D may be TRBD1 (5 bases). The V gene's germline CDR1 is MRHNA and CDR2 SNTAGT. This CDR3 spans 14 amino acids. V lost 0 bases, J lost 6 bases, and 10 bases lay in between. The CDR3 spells CASSDSGEADTQYF. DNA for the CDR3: TGTGCCAGCAGTGACTCAGGGGAAGCGGATACGCAGTATTTT.

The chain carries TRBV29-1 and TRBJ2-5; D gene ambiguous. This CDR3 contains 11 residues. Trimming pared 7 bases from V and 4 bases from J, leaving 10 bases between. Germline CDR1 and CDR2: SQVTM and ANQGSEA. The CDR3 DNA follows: TGCAGCGCCGGGCATTCAGAGACCCAGTACTTC. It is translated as CSAGHSETQYF.

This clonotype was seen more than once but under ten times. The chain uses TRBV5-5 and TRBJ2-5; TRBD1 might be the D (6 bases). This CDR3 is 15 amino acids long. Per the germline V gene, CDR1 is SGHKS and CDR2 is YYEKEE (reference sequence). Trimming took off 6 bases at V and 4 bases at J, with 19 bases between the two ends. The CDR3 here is CASNRADATGETQYF. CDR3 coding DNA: TGTGCCAGCAACAGGGCAGATGCGACAGGAGAGACCCAGTACTTC.

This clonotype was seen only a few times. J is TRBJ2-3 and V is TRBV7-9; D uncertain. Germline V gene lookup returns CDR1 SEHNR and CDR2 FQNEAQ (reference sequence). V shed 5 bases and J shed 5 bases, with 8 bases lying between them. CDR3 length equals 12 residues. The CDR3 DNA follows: TGTGCCAGCAGCAGCGACGGAGATACGCAGTATTTT. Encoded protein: CASSSDGDTQYF.

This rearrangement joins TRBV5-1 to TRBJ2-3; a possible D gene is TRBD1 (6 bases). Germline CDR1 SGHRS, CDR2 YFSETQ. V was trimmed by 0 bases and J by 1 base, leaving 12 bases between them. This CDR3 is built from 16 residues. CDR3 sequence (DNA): TGCGCCAGCAGCTTGGAGGGGGAGACGGGCACAGATACGCAGTATTTT. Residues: CASSLEGETGTDTQYF.